A single T cell receptor (beta chain) is shown here with its context. In germline, CDR1 is SGHRS, CDR2 YFSETQ. The ends were cut back, 4 bases at V and 0 bases at J, with 10 bases in the middle. The CDR3 runs 14 residues. Sample treatment: oral pan-JAK inhibitor, 5-10 mg twice daily. Punch biopsies of lesional scalp, plus peripheral blood, were taken from alopecia areata patients. The data derive from a study of CD8+ T cells in alopecia areata. Study-level background: Each day, treated patients took oral tofacitinib twice, at 5 to 10 mg per dose. Using the percentage of affected scalp area, treated patients' severity was scored.

cDNA reverse transcribed from extracted RNA served as the sequencing template. Profiling relied on immunoSEQ multiplex PCR, and the TCRdb table lists in-frame clones only, not all of them. Found here are roughly 110,000 clones, around 53% of them singletons; the top ten hold 12%. This specimen was CD8+ T cells sorted from blood, taken at week 24, from a patient treated with tofacitinib. The clonotype originates from a human donor with alopecia areata. The chain joins TRBV5-1 to TRBJ2-5, with D tentatively TRBD1 (6 bases). CDR3 nucleotide sequence: TGCGCCAGCAGCACATGGACAGACCAAGAGACCCAGTACTTC. Its protein product is CASSTWTDQETQYF.